This T cell receptor (beta chain) appears in the sequencing data of a study of cytomegalovirus exposure and HLA in healthy donors. Turning to this clone: Its antigen is still unknown.

Researchers ran the PCR with 60 Vbeta and 13 Jbeta primers. TCRdb's copy holds only in-frame clones and misses some; the assay was immunoSEQ multiplex PCR. Of 200,000 to 250,000 clones listed, roughly 90% are singletons. Study-wide findings and caveats: Apart from CMV serostatus, no immune exposure information was available.

The CDR3 runs 13 residues. V lost 6 bases and J 9 bases, leaving 18 bases between the germline ends. CDR1 is MDHEN, CDR2 SYDVKM, per germline. The receptor was isolated from a woman aged 18-29 years in good health and CMV-seronegative. The sequenced sample was PBMCs. The V gene is TRBV28, the J gene TRBJ2-7, with a possible D match to TRBD2 (6 bases). DNA of the CDR3: TGTGCCAGCAGATACCCGGGGGACTTCATGCAGTACTTC. It encodes CASRYPGDFMQYF.